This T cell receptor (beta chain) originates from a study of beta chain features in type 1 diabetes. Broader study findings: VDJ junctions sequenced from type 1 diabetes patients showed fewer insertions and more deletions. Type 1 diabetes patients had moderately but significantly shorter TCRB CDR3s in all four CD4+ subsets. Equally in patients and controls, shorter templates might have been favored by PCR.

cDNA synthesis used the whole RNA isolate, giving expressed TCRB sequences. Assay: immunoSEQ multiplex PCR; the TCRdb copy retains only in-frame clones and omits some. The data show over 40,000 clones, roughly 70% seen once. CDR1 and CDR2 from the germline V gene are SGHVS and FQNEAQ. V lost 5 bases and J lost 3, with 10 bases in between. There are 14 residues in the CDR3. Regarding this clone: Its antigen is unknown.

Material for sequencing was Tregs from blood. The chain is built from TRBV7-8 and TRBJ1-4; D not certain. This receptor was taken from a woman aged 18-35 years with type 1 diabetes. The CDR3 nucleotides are TGTGCCAGCAGCCCCTACAGATCTAATGAAAAACTGTTTTTT. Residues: CASSPYRSNEKLFF.